These T cell receptor beta chains were read from a single sample in a study of a mutant IDH1 vaccine in newly diagnosed glioma. Their specific antigens are unknown. Assay used: immunoSEQ multiplex PCR; TCRdb lists only in-frame clones, some missing. The sample records tens of thousands of clones, around 87% being singletons. This specimen consisted of PBMCs, obtained from a glioma patient whose treatment included an IDH1 peptide vaccine. These receptors were obtained from a young man with glioma. CDR3s include the opening cysteine and the closing phenylalanine or tryptophan. Each record gives: CDR3 DNA, CDR3 protein, J gene, D gene, V gene, clone size. A D gene is named only where the DNA matches it firmly. Some rows mark clone size as missing; the rest say once, few, many or name a class of expanded clone.

cdr3_nt: TGCGCCAGCAGCTTGGCCCGGGGACAGCCCCAAGAGACCCAGTACTTC
cdr3_aa: CASSLARGQPQETQYF
j_call: TRBJ2-5
d_call: TRBD1
v_call: TRBV5-1
clone_size: -

cdr3_nt: TGTGCCAGCCACCCCCCGGACAGGGCCTCACCCCTCCACTTT
cdr3_aa: CASHPPDRASPLHF
j_call: TRBJ1-6
d_call: TRBD1
v_call: TRBV28
clone_size: -

cdr3_nt: TGCGCCAGCAGCCAAGTTCAGCTAGGCACAGATACGCAGTATTTT
cdr3_aa: CASSQVQLGTDTQYF
j_call: TRBJ2-3
d_call: -
v_call: TRBV4-1
clone_size: once

cdr3_nt: TGCGCCAGCAGTGAGTCCGCCCTGGGATACTCTGAAGCTTTCTTT
cdr3_aa: CASSESALGYSEAFF
j_call: TRBJ1-1
d_call: -
v_call: TRBV10-1
clone_size: few

cdr3_nt: TGTGCCAGCAGCGTGGGCGGGACTAGCGGGGCCACAGATACGCAGTATTTT
cdr3_aa: CASSVGGTSGATDTQYF
j_call: TRBJ2-3
d_call: TRBD2
v_call: TRBV9
clone_size: -

cdr3_nt: TGTGCCAGCAGCTTAAGTCGTCTAGCGGGGGTTAATACGCAGTATTTT
cdr3_aa: CASSLSRLAGVNTQYF
j_call: TRBJ2-3
d_call: TRBD2
v_call: TRBV7-2
clone_size: -

cdr3_nt: TGTGCCAGCAGATTCTTCCGGGACGGCTCCTACGAGCAGTACTTC
cdr3_aa: CASRFFRDGSYEQYF
j_call: TRBJ2-7
d_call: -
v_call: TRBV6-1
clone_size: -

cdr3_nt: TGTGCCAGCAGTAGACTCGGCAGGGCAGCCACTGAAGCTTTCTTT
cdr3_aa: CASSRLGRAATEAFF
j_call: TRBJ1-1
d_call: -
v_call: TRBV6-9
clone_size: once

cdr3_nt: TGTGCCAGCAGCCGAGACAGAAACTATGGCTACACCTTC
cdr3_aa: CASSRDRNYGYTF
j_call: TRBJ1-2
d_call: -
v_call: TRBV14
clone_size: -

cdr3_nt: TGTGCCAGCAGAAGTCCGGGACTACGGTACGAGCAGTACTTC
cdr3_aa: CASRSPGLRYEQYF
j_call: TRBJ2-7
d_call: TRBD2
v_call: TRBV6-6
clone_size: -

cdr3_nt: TGTGCCAGCAGCTTGGGCCACGGCGGCTATGGCTACACCTTC
cdr3_aa: CASSLGHGGYGYTF
j_call: TRBJ1-2
d_call: -
v_call: TRBV5-8
clone_size: -